This T cell receptor (beta chain) was captured by sequencing in a study of blood T cell repertoires in COVID-19. A remark on this clone: An end of the junction differs from the germline gene, which may be a read error.

The V gene's germline CDR1 is MNHEY and CDR2 SVGAGI. The CDR3 contains 14 residues. As handled by the study authors: Amplified reference gene primers provided the basis for estimating nucleated cell counts. Generated by immunoSEQ multiplex PCR, the TCRdb table keeps only in-frame clones and is missing some. Clone size and V and J calls were adopted from that table, with D and trimming inferred from the DNA. The data hold about 120,000 clones, with 79% observed a single time. Material: peripheral blood. This receptor was identified in a middle-aged man with active or convalescent COVID-19. The rearrangement uses TRBV6-5 and TRBJ1-4; D not resolved. The CDR3 nucleotides are TGTGCCGTCTGGACTCGCCCCACTAGTGAAAAACTGTTTTTT. Residues: CAVWTRPTSEKLFF.